This TCR beta chain appears in the sequencing data of a study of read filtering for tumor transcriptome and immune sequencing. Study summary: R-ISS stage counts were 8 or 9 for I, roughly 15 for II, 7 for III. Whole-transcriptome libraries were prepared after DNase treatment.

There are 15 residues in the CDR3. After removal of 0 bases from V and 9 bases from J, the junction contained 8 bases not matched to a gene. Per the germline V gene, CDR1 is SGDLS and CDR2 is YYNGEE. The library was built from 400 to 500 ng RNA with molecular barcoded adaptors for alpha/delta and beta/gamma chains. TCRdb re-called the reads through MiXCR, storing one row per CDR3 protein. This table holds 43,000 or so distinct CDR3 sequences, less than 20% found once. General study findings and limits: IR-seq captured clonotypes deeper and more reliably than RNA-seq.

This clonotype was counted at least ten times. Its antigen is unidentified. Sequenced sample: a population of CD138-negative cells sorted from bone marrow. This receptor was taken from a donor over 35 with multiple myeloma. The V and J genes are TRBV9 and TRBJ2-1; 8 bases are a match to TRBD2. The CDR3 sequence: CASSVGLEREFEQFF. In nucleotides, the CDR3 is TGTGCCAGCAGCGTAGGGCTGGAGCGGGAGTTTGAGCAGTTCTTC.